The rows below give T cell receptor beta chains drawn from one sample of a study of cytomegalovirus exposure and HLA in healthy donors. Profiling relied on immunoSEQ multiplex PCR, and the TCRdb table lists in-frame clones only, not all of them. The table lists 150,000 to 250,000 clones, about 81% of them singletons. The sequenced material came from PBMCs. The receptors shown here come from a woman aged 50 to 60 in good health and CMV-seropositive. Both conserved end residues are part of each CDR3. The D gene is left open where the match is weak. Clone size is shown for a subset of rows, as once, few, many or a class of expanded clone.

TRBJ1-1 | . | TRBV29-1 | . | CSVDEGGGGPAIF | TGCAGCGTTGACGAGGGAGGGGGGGGCCCCGCAATCTTT
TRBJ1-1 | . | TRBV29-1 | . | CSVGGMDEAFF | TGCAGCGTGGGGGGTATGGATGAAGCTTTCTTT
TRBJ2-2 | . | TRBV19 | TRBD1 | CASSIKHDRGTYTGELFF | TGTGCCAGTAGTATTAAGCATGACAGGGGAACGTACACCGGGGAGCTGTTTTTT
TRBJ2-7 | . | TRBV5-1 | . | CASSLGSSYEQYF | TGCGCCAGCAGCTTGGGCAGTTCCTACGAGCAGTACTTC
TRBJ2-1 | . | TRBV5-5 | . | CASSLGPGAAQNEQFF | TGTGCCAGCAGCTTGGGCCCCGGCGCGGCACAAAATGAGCAGTTCTTC
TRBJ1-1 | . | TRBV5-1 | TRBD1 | CASSLGSRQGWAEAFF | TGCGCCAGCAGCTTGGGCTCCCGACAGGGTTGGGCTGAAGCTTTCTTT
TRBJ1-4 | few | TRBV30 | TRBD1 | CAWSPQGAYEKLFF | TGTGCCTGGAGTCCCCAGGGGGCGTATGAAAAACTGTTTTTT
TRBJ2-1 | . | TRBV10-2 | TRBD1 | CASSESQGAYNEQFF | TGCGCCAGCAGTGAGTCGCAGGGGGCCTACAATGAGCAGTTCTTC
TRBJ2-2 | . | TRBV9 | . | CASSPQVGDGELFF | TGTGCCAGCAGCCCCCAAGTGGGAGACGGGGAGCTGTTTTTT
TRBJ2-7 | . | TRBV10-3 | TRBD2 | CAISGAGGSYEQYF | TGTGCCATCAGTGGAGCGGGAGGGTCCTACGAGCAGTACTTC
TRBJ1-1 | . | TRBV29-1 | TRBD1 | CSVDPGTGNPEAFF | TGCAGCGTTGACCCGGGGACAGGGAACCCTGAAGCTTTCTTT
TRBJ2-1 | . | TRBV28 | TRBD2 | CASSPLRLAGNNEQFF | TGTGCCAGCAGCCCCCTGCGACTAGCGGGAAACAATGAGCAGTTCTTC
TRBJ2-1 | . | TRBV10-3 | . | CAISDRKRLDSGAEQFF | TGTGCCATCAGTGATAGAAAGAGACTAGATTCGGGAGCTGAGCAGTTCTTC
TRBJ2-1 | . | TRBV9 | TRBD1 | CASSGSPTGGSYNEQFF | TGTGCCAGCAGCGGGTCCCCTACAGGGGGCTCCTACAATGAGCAGTTCTTC
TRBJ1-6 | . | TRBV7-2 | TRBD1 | CASSGTGGEPLHF | TGTGCCAGCAGCGGGACAGGGGGTGAACCCCTCCACTTT
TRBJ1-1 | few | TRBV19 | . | CASSIARETEAFF | TGTGCCAGTAGTATAGCGAGGGAGACTGAAGCTTTCTTT
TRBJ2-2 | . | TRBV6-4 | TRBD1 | CASSSGQGSPGELFF | TGTGCCAGCAGCAGCGGACAGGGGTCACCCGGGGAGCTGTTTTTT
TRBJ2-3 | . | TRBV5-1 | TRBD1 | CASTSRQGMDTQYF | TGCGCCAGCACCTCGCGACAGGGGATGGATACGCAGTATTTT
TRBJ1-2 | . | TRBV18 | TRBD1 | CASSPEGQGNGYTF | TGTGCCAGCTCACCGGAGGGACAGGGTAATGGCTACACCTTC
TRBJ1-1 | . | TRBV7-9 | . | CASSLGGDSRGNTEAFF | TGTGCCAGCAGCTTAGGCGGAGATAGTCGCGGGAACACTGAAGCTTTCTTT
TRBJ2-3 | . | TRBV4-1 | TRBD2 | CASSQEGQRGGPWTDTQYF | TGCGCCAGCAGCCAAGAGGGGCAGCGGGGGGGCCCCTGGACAGATACGCAGTATTTT
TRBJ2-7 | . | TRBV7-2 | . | CASSLALRDEQYF | TGTGCCAGCAGCTTAGCGTTGCGGGACGAGCAGTACTTC
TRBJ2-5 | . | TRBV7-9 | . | CASSLGASQETQYF | TGTGCCAGCAGCTTAGGGGCTTCACAAGAGACCCAGTACTTC
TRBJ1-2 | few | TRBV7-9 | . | CSSGGANYGYTF | TGTTCCAGCGGGGGGGCCAACTATGGCTACACCTTC
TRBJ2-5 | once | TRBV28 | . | CASGLLQETQYF | TGTGCCAGCGGACTACTTCAAGAGACCCAGTACTTC
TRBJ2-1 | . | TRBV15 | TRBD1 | CAIPPGQGINEQFF | TGTGCCATTCCCCCGGGACAGGGGATAAATGAGCAGTTCTTC
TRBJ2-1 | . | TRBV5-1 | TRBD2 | CASSSEGLAVEGEQFF | TGCGCCAGCAGCTCAGAAGGACTAGCTGTCGAGGGTGAGCAGTTCTTC
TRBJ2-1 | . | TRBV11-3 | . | CASSLGGEQFF | TGTGCCAGCAGCTTAGGAGGTGAGCAGTTCTTC
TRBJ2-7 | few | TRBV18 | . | CASSPPTGRDEQYF | TGTGCCAGCTCACCACCAACCGGGAGAGACGAGCAGTACTTC
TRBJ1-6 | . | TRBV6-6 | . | CASSPSGRNSPLHF | TGTGCCAGCAGCCCCAGTGGCAGAAATTCACCCCTCCACTTT
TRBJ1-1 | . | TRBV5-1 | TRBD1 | CASSIDRGRTEAFF | TGCGCCAGCAGCATAGACAGGGGGCGCACTGAAGCTTTCTTT
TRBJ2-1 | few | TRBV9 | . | CASSVGGLDSGQFF | TGTGCCAGCAGCGTAGGGGGACTGGACTCGGGGCAGTTCTTC
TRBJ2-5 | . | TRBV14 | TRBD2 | CASSHLLGLAEETQYF | TGTGCCAGCAGTCACCTGCTCGGACTAGCGGAAGAGACCCAGTACTTC
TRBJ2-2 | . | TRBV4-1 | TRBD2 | CASSPAQLGGPYTGELFF | TGCGCCAGCAGCCCAGCGCAATTGGGAGGGCCCTACACCGGGGAGCTGTTTTTT
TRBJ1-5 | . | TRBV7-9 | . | CASARGGQPQHF | TGTGCCAGCGCCCGGGGGGGTCAGCCCCAGCATTTT
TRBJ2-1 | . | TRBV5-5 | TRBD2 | CASSLAISGLYNEQFF | TGTGCCAGCAGCTTGGCCATTAGCGGGCTCTACAATGAGCAGTTCTTC
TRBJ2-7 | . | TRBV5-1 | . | CASSLGQGIHEQYF | TGCGCCAGCAGCTTGGGGCAGGGAATACACGAGCAGTACTTC